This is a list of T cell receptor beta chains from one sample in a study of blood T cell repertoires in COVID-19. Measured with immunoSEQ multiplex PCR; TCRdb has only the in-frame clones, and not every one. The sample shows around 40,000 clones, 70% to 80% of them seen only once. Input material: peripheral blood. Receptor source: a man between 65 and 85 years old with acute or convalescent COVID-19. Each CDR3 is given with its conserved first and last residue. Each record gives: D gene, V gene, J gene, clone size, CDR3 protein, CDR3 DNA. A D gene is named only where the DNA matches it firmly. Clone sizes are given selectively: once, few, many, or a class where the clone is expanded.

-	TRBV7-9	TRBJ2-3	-	CASSSGTLDTQYF	TGTGCCAGCAGCTCCGGGACTCTAGATACGCAGTATTTT
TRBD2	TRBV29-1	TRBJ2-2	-	CSVPGLAGPNTGELFF	TGCAGCGTACCGGGACTAGCGGGGCCGAACACCGGGGAGCTGTTTTTT
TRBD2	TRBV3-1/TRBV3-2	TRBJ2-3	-	CASSSLFGTSGLEGTDTQYF	TGTGCCAGCAGCTCTCTATTTGGGACTAGCGGACTTGAAGGTACAGATACGCAGTATTTT
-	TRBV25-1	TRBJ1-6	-	CASTLGGNSPLHF	TGTGCCAGCACTCTAGGGGGAAATTCACCCCTCCACTTT
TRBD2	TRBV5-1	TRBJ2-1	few	CASSPFVTSGSPNEQFF	TGCGCCAGCAGCCCATTTGTGACTAGCGGGAGTCCCAATGAGCAGTTCTTC
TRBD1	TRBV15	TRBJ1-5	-	CATRKGDRGDQPQHF	TGTGCCACCAGGAAAGGGGACAGAGGGGATCAGCCCCAGCATTTT
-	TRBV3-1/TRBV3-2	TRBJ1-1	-	CASSQATDGTEAFF	TGTGCCAGCAGCCAAGCGACTGACGGGACTGAAGCTTTCTTT
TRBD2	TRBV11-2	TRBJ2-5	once	CASTGGGGETQYF	TGTGCCAGCACGGGAGGGGGGGGAGAGACCCAGTACTTC
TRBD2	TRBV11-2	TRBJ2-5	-	CASSLNRGGSGETQYF	TGTGCCAGCAGCTTAAACCGGGGGGGCAGTGGAGAGACCCAGTACTTC
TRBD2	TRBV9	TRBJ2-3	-	CASSSGLASTDTQYF	TGTGCCAGCAGCTCAGGACTAGCCAGCACAGATACGCAGTATTTT
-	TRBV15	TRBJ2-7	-	CATSREWTVSYEQYF	TGTGCCACCAGCAGAGAGTGGACAGTGAGCTACGAGCAGTACTTC
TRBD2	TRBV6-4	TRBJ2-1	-	CASSRETSSDEQFF	TGTGCCAGCAGTCGGGAGACTAGCAGCGATGAGCAGTTCTTC
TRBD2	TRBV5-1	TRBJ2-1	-	CASSLGRGDPSDEQFF	TGCGCCAGCAGCTTGGGACGGGGGGACCCTTCGGATGAGCAGTTCTTC
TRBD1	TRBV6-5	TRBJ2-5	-	CASSRDRWAETQYF	TGTGCCAGCAGTCGGGACAGGTGGGCGGAGACCCAGTACTTC
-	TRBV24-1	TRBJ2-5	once	CATGGAGETQYF	TGTGCCACCGGGGGGGCCGGGGAGACCCAGTACTTC
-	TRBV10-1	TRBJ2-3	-	CASSENSPTDTQYF	TGCGCCAGCAGTGAGAACAGTCCGACAGATACGCAGTATTTT
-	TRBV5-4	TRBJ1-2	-	CASSFDSSGYGYTF	TGTGCCAGCAGCTTCGACAGCTCGGGCTATGGCTACACCTTC
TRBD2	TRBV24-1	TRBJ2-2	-	CATNPGGFTGELFF	TGTGCCACCAATCCGGGAGGCTTCACCGGGGAGCTGTTTTTT
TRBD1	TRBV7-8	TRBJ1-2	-	CASSYTQQGSDDYGYTF	TGTGCCAGCAGCTACACCCAACAGGGGTCTGACGACTATGGCTACACCTTC
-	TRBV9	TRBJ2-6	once	CASSVAGSGANVLTF	TGTGCCAGCAGCGTAGCGGGCTCTGGGGCCAACGTCCTGACTTTC
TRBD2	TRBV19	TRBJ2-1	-	CASSMLGGRAFNEQFF	TGTGCCAGTAGTATGCTGGGCGGGAGGGCCTTCAATGAGCAGTTCTTC
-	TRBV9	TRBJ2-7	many	CASSPSGQYEQYF	TGTGCCAGCAGCCCGAGCGGGCAGTACGAGCAGTACTTC
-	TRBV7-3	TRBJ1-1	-	CASSLNPGRDTEAFF	TGTGCCAGCAGCTTAAACCCCGGGAGGGACACTGAAGCTTTCTTT